This entry lists 19 T cell receptor beta chains sequenced from one sample in a study of graft-versus-host responses after intestinal transplantation. Method: immunoSEQ multiplex PCR; TCRdb's copy keeps in-frame clones and lacks some. This table holds 15,000 to 20,000 clones, around nine tenths found once. The material sequenced was PBMCs, taken 350 to 400 days after transplant. The origin of the receptors is a human patient who received an intestinal transplant, so some T cells may come from the graft donor.

This chain uses TRBV4-1 with TRBJ2-6, with TRBD2 as a possible D gene (5 bases). Germline CDR1 and CDR2: MGHRA and YSYEKL. The CDR3 extends over 16 amino acids. Trimming took 3 bases from V and 4 from J, leaving 13 bases between them. CDR3 coding DNA: TGCGCCAGCAGCCAGCCCGGGGAAGGAGGGGCCAACGTCCTGACTTTC. Translation gives CASSQPGEGGANVLTF.

J is TRBJ2-5 and V is TRBV28; D assignment may be TRBD1 or TRBD2 (6 bases each). Germline assignment: CDR1 MDHEN and CDR2 SYDVKM. This CDR3 has 15 residues. Deletions cut 6 bases from V and 5 bases from J, with 19 bases between. The CDR3 nucleotides read TGTGCCAGCAGCGTGGGGGGCCGGCTTTCGGAGACCCAGTACTTC. Translation: CASSVGGRLSETQYF.

The gene calls are TRBV18 and TRBJ1-3; the D gene is possibly TRBD1 (6 bases). The ends were cut back, 2 bases at V and 0 bases at J, with 11 bases in the middle. CDR3 length equals 16 residues. Germline V gives CDR1 KGHSH, CDR2 LQKENI. This CDR3 is CASSPAAGVSGNTIYF. The CDR3 DNA is TGTGCCAGCTCACCAGCGGCAGGGGTCTCTGGAAACACCATATATTTT.

This chain links TRBV29-1 with TRBJ2-7; D is perhaps TRBD2 (6 bases). This CDR3 comprises 14 residues. The V gene lost 7 bases and the J gene lost 0 bases, with 16 bases spanning the gap. From germline, CDR1 is SQVTM and CDR2 ANQGSEA. CDR3 DNA: TGCAGCGCCCTACCCCTGGGACTCTCCTACGAGCAGTACTTC. Protein: CSALPLGLSYEQYF.

This clone came up once. V gene TRBV5-5 combines with J gene TRBJ1-6, with no clear D. CDR3 length: 16 amino acids. V gave up 1 base and J gave up 6 bases, with 14 bases separating them. Looked up from germline, CDR1 is SGHKS and CDR2 is YYEKEE (reference sequence). CDR3 nucleotides: TGTGCCAGCAGCTTGAGTGGGTTTCCGGGTAATTCACCCCTCCACTTT. It translates to CASSLSGFPGNSPLHF.

CDR3 protein: CASSYSMTDNYGYTF. Written as DNA, the CDR3 is TGTGCCAGCAGTTACTCTATGACAGATAACTATGGCTACACCTTC. The chain combines TRBV6-9 with TRBJ1-2; tentatively, D is TRBD1 (5 bases). Germline loops: CDR1 MNHGY, CDR2 SVAAGI. The CDR3 extends over 15 amino acids. Trimming cost V 3 bases and J 1 base, with 12 bases left between them.

The gene calls are TRBV10-2 and TRBJ1-3; D remains unclear. The CDR3 consists of 13 residues. V was clipped by 4 bases and J by 2 bases, with 6 bases between them. Germline-derived CDR1 and CDR2 are WSHSY and SAAADI. CDR3 sequence (DNA): TGCGCCAGCAGTGCCGGGCCTGGAAACACCATATATTTT. Amino acids: CASSAGPGNTIYF.

Points on this clone: The sample has other DNA sequences that encode this CDR3 too. V and J are TRBV27 and TRBJ1-2; D gene unclear. From germline, CDR1 is MNHEY and CDR2 SMNVEV (reference sequence). CDR3 size: 13 residues. Trimming took off 5 bases at V and 4 bases at J, with 11 bases between the two ends. CDR3 coding DNA: TGTGCCAGCAGTCCTCTATCATCCTATGGCTACACCTTC. It codes for CASSPLSSYGYTF.

This chain joins TRBV4-2 and TRBJ2-3; D is unclear. CDR3 length equals 13 residues. CDR1 is LGHNA and CDR2 is YNFKEQ in the germline V gene. V was shortened by 0 bases and J by 4 bases, with 5 bases between the two germline ends. CDR3 amino acids: CASSQDVPDTQYF. The CDR3 DNA reads as TGTGCCAGCAGCCAAGATGTTCCAGATACGCAGTATTTT.

This chain connects TRBV6-5 to TRBJ2-7; no reliable D call. There are 13 residues in the CDR3. Looked up from germline, CDR1 is MNHEY and CDR2 is SVGAGI. Trimming removed 6 bases at V and 1 base at J, with 10 bases between. In DNA, the CDR3 is TGTGCCAGCAGACCGACTGATTCCTACGAGCAGTACTTC. Amino acids: CASRPTDSYEQYF.

This clone appeared once. V gene TRBV6-1 combines with J gene TRBJ2-7; no definite D call. V lost 8 bases to trimming and J lost 1 base, with 15 bases between them. The CDR3 has 14 amino acids. From germline, CDR1 is MNHNS and CDR2 SASEGT. For the CDR3, the DNA is TGTGCCAGCTCGTACTCGGCGGATTCCTACGAGCAGTACTTC. Translated, it gives CASSYSADSYEQYF.

The chain carries TRBV29-1 and TRBJ2-1; 10 positions match TRBD1. CDR1 and CDR2 from the germline V gene are SQVTM and ANQGSEA. This CDR3 region has 17 residues. Germline trimming cut 5 bases from V and 4 bases from J; bases unmatched to any gene: 14. CDR3 protein: CSVRGTGALALYNEQFF. The CDR3 DNA reads as TGCAGCGTTCGTGGGACAGGGGCACTAGCGCTTTACAATGAGCAGTTCTTC.

This rearrangement joins TRBV4-1 to TRBJ1-1; 8 bases line up with TRBD1. Germline CDR1 MGHRA, CDR2 YSYEKL. V shed 3 bases and J 1 base; nucleotides not matched to a gene: 10. CDR3 length equals 17 residues. The CDR3 region is CASSHLLGQGGNTEAFF. In nucleotides, the CDR3 is TGCGCCAGCAGCCACCTATTAGGACAGGGAGGGAACACTGAAGCTTTCTTT.

The J gene is TRBJ2-7, the V gene TRBV2; 9 bases are shared with TRBD1. This CDR3 contains 16 residues. Germline V gene sequence: CDR1 SNHLY, CDR2 FYNNEI. The V and J ends lost 5 bases and 3 bases, in that order; junction bases with no gene match: 11. CDR3 residues: CASSRDRERVNYEQYF. The CDR3 nucleotides read TGTGCCAGCAGTCGGGACAGGGAGAGGGTAAACTACGAGCAGTACTTC.

The chain couples TRBV9 to TRBJ2-1; maybe TRBD2 (5 bases). V lost 2 bases and J lost 0, with 15 bases in between. Germline V lookup: CDR1 SGDLS, CDR2 YYNGEE. The CDR3 spans 17 residues. The CDR3 nucleotides are TGTGCCAGCAGCGTGGACCAGATGGGGAGCTCCTACAATGAGCAGTTCTTC. Translating it yields CASSVDQMGSSYNEQFF. The full variable domain, its missing parts supplied by reference TRBV9 and TRBJ2-1, is DSGVTQTPKHLITATGQRVTLRCSPRSGDLSVYWYQQSLDQGLQFLIQYYNGEERAKGNILERFSAQQFPDLHSELNLSSLELGDSALYFCASSVDQMGSSYNEQFFGPGTRLTVL.

The chain uses TRBV5-5 and TRBJ2-7; the D gene is possibly TRBD1 (6 bases). The germline V gene encodes CDR1 SGHKS and CDR2 YYEKEE (reference sequence). The V end lost 4 bases, the J end lost 3 bases, and 14 bases lay between the germline ends. The CDR3 loop spans 14 amino acids. The CDR3 loop is CASSLLTGHYEQYF. The CDR3 DNA sequence: TGTGCCAGCAGCCTTCTGACAGGACACTACGAGCAGTACTTC.

J is TRBJ2-5 and V is TRBV13; the D gene is possibly TRBD1 (6 bases). CDR3 length: 13 residues. Germline V gene data show CDR1 as PRHDT and CDR2 as FYEKMQ (reference sequence). Trimming left V 6 bases short and J 3 bases short, with 11 bases between. DNA for the CDR3: TGTGCCAGCAGTTCCACAGGGAAAGAGACCCAGTACTTC. Its protein product is CASSSTGKETQYF. Variable domain in full (rest from reference TRBV13 and TRBJ2-5): AAGVIQSPRHLIKEKRETATLKCYPIPRHDTVYWYQQGPGQDPQFLISFYEKMQSDKGSIPDRFSAQQFSDYHSELNMSSLELGDSALYFCASSSTGKETQYFGPGTRLLVL.

This clone was seen once. The rearrangement joins TRBV9 to TRBJ2-3; 11 nucleotides line up with TRBD2. V gave up 3 bases and J gave up 5 bases; unmatched junction bases: 5. Germline V gene data show CDR1 as SGDLS and CDR2 as YYNGEE. This CDR3 region has 15 residues. The CDR3, as DNA: TGTGCCAGCAGCGGTAGCGGGGGGGCCGTAGATACGCAGTATTTT. It specifies CASSGSGGAVDTQYF.

This sequence joins TRBV6-6 and TRBJ2-5; TRBD2 is a possible D gene (6 bases). Trimming cost V 1 base and J 5 bases, with 11 bases left between them. Germline V gene sequence: CDR1 MNHNY, CDR2 SVGAGI (reference sequence). The CDR3 covers 14 residues. Here the CDR3 reads CASSYFGGKETQYF. For the CDR3, the DNA is TGTGCCAGCAGTTACTTTGGGGGGAAGGAGACCCAGTACTTC.